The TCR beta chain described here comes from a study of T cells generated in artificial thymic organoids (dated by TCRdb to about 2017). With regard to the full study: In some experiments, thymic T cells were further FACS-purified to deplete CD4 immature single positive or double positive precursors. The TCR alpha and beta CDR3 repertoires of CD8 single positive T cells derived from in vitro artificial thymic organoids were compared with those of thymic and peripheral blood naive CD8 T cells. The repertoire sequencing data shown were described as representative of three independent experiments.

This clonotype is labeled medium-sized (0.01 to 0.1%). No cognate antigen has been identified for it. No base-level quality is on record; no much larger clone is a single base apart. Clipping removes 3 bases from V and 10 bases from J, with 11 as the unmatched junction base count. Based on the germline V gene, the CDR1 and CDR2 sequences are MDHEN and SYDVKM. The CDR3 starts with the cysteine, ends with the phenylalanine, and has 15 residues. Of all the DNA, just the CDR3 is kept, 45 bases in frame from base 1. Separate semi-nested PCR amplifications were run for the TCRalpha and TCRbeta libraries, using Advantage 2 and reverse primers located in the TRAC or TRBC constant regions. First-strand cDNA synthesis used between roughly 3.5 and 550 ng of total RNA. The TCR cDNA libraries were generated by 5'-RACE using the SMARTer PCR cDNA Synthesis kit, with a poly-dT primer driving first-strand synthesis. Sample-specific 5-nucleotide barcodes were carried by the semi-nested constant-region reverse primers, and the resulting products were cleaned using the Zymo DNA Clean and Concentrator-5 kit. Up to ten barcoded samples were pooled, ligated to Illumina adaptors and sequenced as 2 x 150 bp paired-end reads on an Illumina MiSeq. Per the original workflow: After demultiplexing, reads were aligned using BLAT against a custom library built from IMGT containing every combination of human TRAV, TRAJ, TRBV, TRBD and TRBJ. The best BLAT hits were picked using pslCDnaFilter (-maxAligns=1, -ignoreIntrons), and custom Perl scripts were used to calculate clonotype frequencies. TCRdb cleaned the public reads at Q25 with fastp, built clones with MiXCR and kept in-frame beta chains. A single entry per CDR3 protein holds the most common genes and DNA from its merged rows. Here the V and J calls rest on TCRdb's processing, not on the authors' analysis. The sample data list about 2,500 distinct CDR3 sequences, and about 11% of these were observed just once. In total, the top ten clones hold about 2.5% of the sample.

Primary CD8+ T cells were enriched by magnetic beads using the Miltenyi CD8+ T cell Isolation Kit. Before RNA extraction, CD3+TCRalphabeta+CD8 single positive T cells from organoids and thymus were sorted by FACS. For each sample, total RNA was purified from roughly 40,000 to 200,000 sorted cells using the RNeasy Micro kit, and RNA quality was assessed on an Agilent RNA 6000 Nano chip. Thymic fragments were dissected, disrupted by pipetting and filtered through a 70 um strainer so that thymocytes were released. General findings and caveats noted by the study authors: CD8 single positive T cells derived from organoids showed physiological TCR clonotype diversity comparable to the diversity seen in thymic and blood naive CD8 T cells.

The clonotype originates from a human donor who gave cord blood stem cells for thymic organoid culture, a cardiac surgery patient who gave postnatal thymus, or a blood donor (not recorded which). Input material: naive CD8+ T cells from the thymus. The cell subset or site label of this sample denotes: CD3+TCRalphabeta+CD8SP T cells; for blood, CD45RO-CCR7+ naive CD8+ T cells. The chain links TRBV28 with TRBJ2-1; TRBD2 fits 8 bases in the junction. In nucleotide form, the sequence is TGTGCCAGCAGTTTGGGGCCCGTGTCTAGCGGGGAGCAGTTCTTC. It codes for CASSLGPVSSGEQFF. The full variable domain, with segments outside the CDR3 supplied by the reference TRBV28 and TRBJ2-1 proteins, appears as DVKVTQSSRYLVKRTGEKVFLECVQDMDHENMFWYRQDPGLGLRLIYFSYDVKMKEKGDIPEGYSVSREKKERFSLILESASTNQTSMYLCASSLGPVSSGEQFFGPGTRLTVL.